One and the same sample provided the 29 T cell receptor beta chains below, sequenced in a study of T cell clonality in common variable immunodeficiency. Produced via immunoSEQ multiplex PCR; TCRdb's table is partial and in-frame only. Recorded here are about 42,000 clones, none singletons. General study results and limits: Reportedly, TCR beta sequences from common variable immunodeficiency showed fewer deletions and N-nucleotide insertions.

Antigens of these TCRs are unknown. Sequences were obtained from peripheral blood mononuclear cells. The origin of the receptors is a human donor with common variable immunodeficiency.

This clone has a count of ten or more. The read ends 3 residues shy of where the CDR3 ends; the end is completed using the germline J gene. The chain couples TRBV29-1 to TRBJ1-5, with D possibly TRBD1 on 5 matching bases. Germline V gives CDR1 SQVTM, CDR2 ANQGSEA. The CDR3 spans 15 residues. Deletions cut 5 bases from V and 3 bases from J, with 17 bases between. CDR3 loop: CSVIETGQVNQPQHF. Incomplete CDR3 DNA: TGCAGCGTTATTGAAACAGGCCAAGTCAATCAGCCC.

On this clone itself: The read terminates 3 residues before the CDR3 end, so the remaining end is supplied by the germline J gene. The J gene is TRBJ2-5, the V gene TRBV5-1, with D unclear. Trimming left V 3 bases short and J 1 base short, with 7 bases between. Germline CDR1 is SGHRS and CDR2 is YFSETQ. The CDR3 sequence is 13 residues long. The CDR3 region is CASSSQAQETQYF. Incomplete CDR3 DNA: TGCGCCAGCAGCTCCCAGGCCCAAGAGACC.

This clone was picked up many times. The missing CDR3 end, 3 residues past where the read stops, is filled in from the germline J gene. The V gene is TRBV12-5, the J gene TRBJ2-1; 11 nucleotides match TRBD1. The V segment lost 6 bases and the J segment 8 bases; nucleotides outside the gene matches: 6. The CDR3 extends over 14 amino acids. Germline assignment: CDR1 LGHNT and CDR2 FRNRAP. CDR3 amino acids: CASGRDRGGDEQFF. The sequenced part of the CDR3 DNA is TGTGCTAGTGGCCGGGACAGGGGGGGCGATGAG.

At least ten counts were recorded for this clone. The read finishes 3 residues shy of the CDR3 end, and the germline J gene is used to complete it. The chain links TRBV6-1 to TRBJ2-1, with D possibly TRBD2 on 6 matching bases. V dropped 2 bases and J dropped 7 bases, with 15 bases sitting between them. The CDR3 contains 15 residues. Germline CDR1 MNHNS, CDR2 SASEGT. CDR3 loop: CASSESGLNWNEQFF. The part of the CDR3 DNA that was read is TGTGCCAGCAGTGAAAGCGGGCTGAATTGGAATGAG.

Only a few counts were recorded for this clone. Coverage ceases 3 residues before the CDR3 finishes, and the germline J gene fills in the end. The chain links TRBV7-2 to TRBJ2-7; 8 nucleotides line up with TRBD2. V was pared by 5 bases and J by 6 bases, with 9 bases of the junction left unmatched. This CDR3 region has 14 residues. Germline V gene lookup returns CDR1 SGHTA and CDR2 FQGNSA. CDR3 DNA, as far as it was read: TGTGCCAGCAGCCCAGGGACTAGAACGACCGAG. Encoded protein: CASSPGTRTTE. The full CDR3 sequence reads CASSPGTRTTEQYF.

Comment on this clone: The CDR3 end falls 3 residues outside the read, so it is completed with the germline J gene. The chain links TRBV7-9 to TRBJ2-5, with 9 positions matching TRBD2. V trimming: 6 bases; J trimming: 2 bases; junction bases outside the gene matches: 7. Germline V gene sequence: CDR1 SEHNR, CDR2 FQNEAQ (reference sequence). The CDR3 has 15 residues. CDR3 sequence reads: CASSSSGGRQETQYF. The covered CDR3 bases are TGTGCCAGCAGTTCGAGCGGGGGGAGACAAGAGACC.

There are a few counts of this clone. Read sequence stops 3 residues before the CDR3 end, and the germline J gene provides the missing end. The chain is built from TRBV18 and TRBJ1-6; possibly TRBD1 for D (6 bases). The CDR3 consists of 15 residues. Deletions cut 2 bases from V and 6 bases from J, with 11 bases between. CDR1 KGHSH and CDR2 LQKENI come from the germline V gene. The part of the CDR3 DNA that was read is TGTGCCAGCTCACCAGCAGGGGCAGGTAATTCACCC. Residues: CASSPAGAGNSP. The complete CDR3 reads CASSPAGAGNSPLHF.

As regards this clone: Read sequence stops 3 residues before the CDR3 end, and the germline J gene provides the missing end. The rearrangement joins TRBV5-1 to TRBJ2-5; D possibly corresponds to TRBD2 (5 bases). V was trimmed by 0 bases and J by 5 bases, leaving 17 bases between them. Germline V CDR1 and CDR2: SGHRS, YFSETQ. The CDR3 is made up of 16 amino acids. CDR3 protein: CASSLASSHTWETQYF. Incomplete CDR3 DNA: TGCGCCAGCAGCTTGGCTAGCAGCCACACATGGGAGACC.

This clone has a handful of counts. The CDR3 end falls 3 residues outside the read, so it is completed with the germline J gene. V and J are TRBV2 and TRBJ2-7; 11 bases match TRBD2. The CDR3 contains 17 residues. With V trimmed by 6 bases and J by 2 bases, 12 bases remained unmatched. The germline V gene has CDR1 SNHLY and CDR2 FYNNEI. Incomplete CDR3 DNA: TGTGCCAGCAGAGAAACATTGCTAGCGGGAGGTACCTACGAG. Amino acid sequence: CASRETLLAGGTYE. The full CDR3 is CASRETLLAGGTYEQYF.

There are a few counts of this clone. This CDR3 is CASSSQGAHGYGYTF. The sequenced part of the CDR3 DNA is TGTGCCAGTAGTAGCCAGGGGGCGCATGGATATGGC. The rearrangement links TRBV19 to TRBJ1-2; 8 bases match TRBD1. The CDR3 extends 3 residues past the end of the read, so its final part is completed from the germline J gene. J gave up 5 bases and V 4 bases, and 9 bases lay outside the gene matches. CDR1 is LNHDA and CDR2 is SQIVND in the germline V gene (reference sequence). This CDR3 is built from 15 residues.

This clone was seen many times. The read stops 3 residues short of the end of the CDR3; the missing end is completed from the germline J gene. This sequence joins TRBV7-3 and TRBJ2-2; perhaps TRBD2 as D (5 bases). Germline lookup yields CDR1 SGHTA and CDR2 FQGTGA. This CDR3 is built from 14 residues. V was clipped by 5 bases and J by 1 base, with 8 bases between them. CDR3 in amino acids: CASSRGLNTGELFF. The sequenced part of the CDR3 DNA is TGTGCCAGCAGCCGTGGACTGAACACCGGGGAG.

This clone occurred many times. CDR3 sequence reads: CASSRGGVNTEAFF. CDR3 DNA (partial): TGTGCCAGCTCAAGGGGCGGCGTGAACACTGAA. The genes are TRBV18 and TRBJ1-1, with a tentative D call TRBD1 (5 bases). The read comes to an end 3 residues before the CDR3 does, leaving the germline J gene to fill in the end. V lost 5 bases to trimming and J lost 0 bases, with 10 bases between them. This CDR3 is built from 14 residues. From germline, CDR1 is KGHSH and CDR2 LQKENI.

This clone was detected ten times or more. CDR3 bases read: TGCAGCGCACAGGGGAGGGCTAATGAAAAA. Protein product: CSAQGRANEK. The full CDR3 protein reads CSAQGRANEKLFF. The genes are TRBV29-1 and TRBJ1-4; TRBD1 aligns across 7 bases. The read stops 3 residues short of the end of the CDR3; the missing end is completed from the germline J gene. V was pared by 7 bases and J by 3 bases, with 5 bases of the junction left unmatched. Germline-derived CDR1 and CDR2 are SQVTM and ANQGSEA. The CDR3 contains 13 residues.

This clone came up many times. Read data end 3 residues before the CDR3 end; the end is taken from the germline J gene. The rearrangement links TRBV5-1 to TRBJ1-4; 7 nucleotides align to TRBD1. V lost 3 bases, J lost 4 bases, and 9 bases stayed unmatched. This CDR3 is 16 amino acids long. The germline V gene encodes CDR1 SGHRS and CDR2 YFSETQ. The CDR3 DNA, read in part, is TGCGCCAGCAGCTCGCCGGGCGGGACAGATAATGAAAAA. Encoded protein: CASSSPGGTDNEK. The CDR3 in full is CASSSPGGTDNEKLFF.

This clone was counted ten times or more. The observed sequence ends 3 residues before the CDR3 terminus, with the missing tail filled in from the germline J gene. The J gene is TRBJ2-7, the V gene TRBV18; possible D gene TRBD1, 6 bases. The germline V gene has CDR1 KGHSH and CDR2 LQKENI. This CDR3 is built from 15 residues. V was shortened by 3 bases and J by 6 bases, with 18 bases between the two germline ends. The sequenced CDR3 bases are TGTGCCAGCTCACCCCCCGTTCAGGGGAGTTTCGAG. Amino acids: CASSPPVQGSFE. The CDR3 reads in full as CASSPPVQGSFEQYF.

This clone was seen at least ten times. The read ends 3 residues early relative to the CDR3; the germline J gene fills the gap. The chain joins TRBV6-1 to TRBJ1-1; 7 positions agree with TRBD1. Germline assignment: CDR1 MNHNS and CDR2 SASEGT. V gave up 4 bases and J gave up 0 bases; unmatched junction bases: 8. This CDR3 region has 16 residues. The CDR3 region is CASSGGQFLMNTEAFF. The sequenced part of the CDR3 DNA is TGTGCCAGCAGTGGGGGACAGTTCCTCATGAACACTGAA.

This clone was detected ten times or more. Coverage ceases 3 residues before the CDR3 finishes, and the germline J gene fills in the end. The chain carries TRBV2 and TRBJ2-1; the match to TRBD2 covers 8 bases. This CDR3 spans 14 amino acids. CDR1 SNHLY and CDR2 FYNNEI come from the germline V gene. The ends lost 4 bases at V and 6 bases at J; junction bases unmatched: 5. CDR3 DNA (partial): TGTGCCAGCAGTGGTCTAGCGGGTAGCAATGAG. As protein: CASSGLAGSNE. The whole CDR3 protein is CASSGLAGSNEQFF.

In this sample, this clone turned up many times. The read is 3 residues too short to cover the CDR3 end, so that end is filled in from the germline J gene. The chain couples TRBV5-1 to TRBJ1-1, with 7 positions matching TRBD1. With V trimmed by 4 bases and J by 7 bases, 13 bases remained unmatched. This CDR3 is built from 15 residues. Looked up from germline, CDR1 is SGHRS and CDR2 is YFSETQ. The CDR3 loop reads CASSSLTGMLGEAFF. The DNA read from the CDR3 is TGCGCCAGCAGCAGCCTGACAGGGATGCTCGGTGAA.

This clone was observed at least ten times. The read is 3 residues too short to cover the CDR3 end, so that end is filled in from the germline J gene. The genes are TRBV23-1 and TRBJ1-1; no definite D call. TRBV23-1 is an ORF for which the function is uncertain. CDR3 length equals 15 residues. CDR3 protein: CASRDAQEPFREAFF. The sequenced CDR3 bases are TGCGCCAGCAGAGATGCCCAGGAACCCTTCCGGGAA.

This clone was seen more than once but under ten times. Read sequence stops 3 residues before the CDR3 end, and the germline J gene provides the missing end. The rearrangement uses TRBV19 and TRBJ1-2, with D maybe TRBD1 (6 bases). The germline gives CDR1 LNHDA, CDR2 SQIVND (reference sequence). V was cut by 10 bases and J by 7 bases, with 13 bases left in between. CDR3 length: 11 amino acids. CDR3: CATEHRVGYTF. CDR3 DNA, as far as it was read: TGTGCCACAGAACACAGGGTTGGC.

In its sample, this clone was seen a few times. The CDR3 end lies 3 residues beyond the end of the read and is filled in from the germline J gene. The J gene is TRBJ2-7, the V gene TRBV11-2; 7 bases fit TRBD1. The germline V gene has CDR1 SGHAT and CDR2 FQNNGV. This CDR3 contains 13 residues. The V segment lost 6 bases and the J segment 6 bases; nucleotides outside the gene matches: 8. CDR3 loop: CASRQGTASEQYF. The sequenced CDR3 bases are TGTGCCAGCAGACAGGGGACAGCCAGCGAG.

This clone was counted ten times or more. Read coverage stops 3 residues before the CDR3 terminus; the germline J gene supplies the remainder. The chain is built from TRBV7-9 and TRBJ2-1; D unresolved. Germline CDR1 and CDR2: SEHNR and FQNEAQ (reference sequence). The CDR3 totals 14 residues. Trimming took off 5 bases at V and 3 bases at J, with 11 bases between the two ends. CDR3 protein: CASSLMGRYNEQFF. The part of the CDR3 DNA that was read is TGTGCCAGCAGCCTGATGGGCCGCTACAATGAG.

This clone was seen a handful of times. The read ends 3 residues early relative to the CDR3; the germline J gene fills the gap. The rearrangement links TRBV11-2 to TRBJ1-1, with D unclear. There are 14 residues in the CDR3. CDR1 is SGHAT and CDR2 is FQNNGV in the germline V gene. Trimming shortened V by 1 base and J by 1 base, and 7 bases separated the two germline ends. The CDR3 is CASSLGWQNTEAFF. The sequenced CDR3 bases are TGTGCCAGCAGCTTAGGATGGCAGAACACTGAA. Based on the CDR3 plus reference TRBV11-2 and TRBJ1-1, the full variable domain is EAGVAQSPRYKIIEKRQSVAFWCNPISGHATLYWYQQILGQGPKLLIQFQNNGVVDDSQLPKDRFSAERLKGVDSTLKIQPAKLEDSAVYLCASSLGWQNTEAFFGQGTRLTVV.

This clone was observed many times. The read terminates 3 residues ahead of where the CDR3 ends, so the germline J gene completes it. This chain connects TRBV19 to TRBJ2-7, with a weak D call TRBD2 (6 bases). CDR1 LNHDA and CDR2 SQIVND come from the germline V gene (reference sequence). Deletions cut 5 bases from V and 1 base from J, with 12 bases between. The CDR3 totals 14 residues. The sequenced part of the CDR3 DNA is TGTGCCAGTAGTCTCCTGGCGGGATCCTACGAG. Protein product: CASSLLAGSYE. The full CDR3 protein reads CASSLLAGSYEQYF.

This clone was found a few times. The read halts 3 residues ahead of the CDR3 end, with the missing end drawn from the germline J gene. This sequence joins TRBV18 and TRBJ2-5, with TRBD2 matching 12 bases. Germline lookup yields CDR1 KGHSH and CDR2 LQKENI. CDR3 length equals 14 residues. Trimming removed 5 bases from V and 4 bases from J; junction bases left unmatched: 2. The CDR3 DNA, read in part, is TGTGCCAGCTCATCGGGACTAGCGGGAGAGACC. Its protein product is CASSSGLAGET. The CDR3, in full, reads CASSSGLAGETQYF.

As for this clone: The observed sequence ends 3 residues before the CDR3 terminus, with the missing tail filled in from the germline J gene. This rearrangement joins TRBV19 to TRBJ1-1, with TRBD1 as a possible D gene (6 bases). Germline CDR1 LNHDA, CDR2 SQIVND (reference sequence). The germline V and J ends were trimmed by 6 bases and 4 bases, with 12 bases remaining between them. This CDR3 has 13 amino acids. Here the CDR3 reads CASSRGLGTEAFF. CDR3 DNA, as far as it was read: TGTGCCAGTAGCAGGGGCCTGGGCACTGAA.

This clone has only a few counts. The CDR3 end lies 3 residues beyond the end of the read and is filled in from the germline J gene. The chain has TRBV19 and TRBJ2-1, with 9 bases identical to TRBD2. This CDR3 has 17 residues. V was pared by 3 bases and J by 8 bases, with 14 bases of the junction left unmatched. Per germline, CDR1 LNHDA and CDR2 SQIVND (reference sequence). CDR3: CASSIRNSGSGVYEQFF. Partial CDR3 DNA: TGTGCCAGTAGTATCAGGAATAGCGGGAGTGGGGTCTATGAG.

This clone showed up many times. The covered CDR3 bases are TGTGCCTTGACAGGGGGCACTGAA. This translates into CALTGGTE. The whole CDR3 region reads CALTGGTEAFF. The gene calls are TRBV30 and TRBJ1-1, with 9 bases fitting TRBD1. The read falls 3 residues short of the CDR3 end, and the missing part is taken from the germline J gene. V lost 7 bases to trimming and J lost 4 bases; unmatched junction nucleotides: 1. This CDR3 contains 11 residues. Germline CDR1 GTSNPN, CDR2 SVGIG (reference sequence).

This clone has a count of ten or more. Read data end 3 residues before the CDR3 end; the end is taken from the germline J gene. The genes are TRBV20-1 and TRBJ1-2; maybe TRBD1 (6 bases). The CDR3 length is 12 residues. Trimming removed 6 bases at V and 5 bases at J, with 13 bases between. From germline, CDR1 is DFQATT and CDR2 SNEGSKA (reference sequence). The CDR3 DNA, read in part, is TGCAGTGCCGGGGGGGCAGGGTATGGC. This gives the protein CSAGGAGYG. The full CDR3 protein reads CSAGGAGYGYTF.